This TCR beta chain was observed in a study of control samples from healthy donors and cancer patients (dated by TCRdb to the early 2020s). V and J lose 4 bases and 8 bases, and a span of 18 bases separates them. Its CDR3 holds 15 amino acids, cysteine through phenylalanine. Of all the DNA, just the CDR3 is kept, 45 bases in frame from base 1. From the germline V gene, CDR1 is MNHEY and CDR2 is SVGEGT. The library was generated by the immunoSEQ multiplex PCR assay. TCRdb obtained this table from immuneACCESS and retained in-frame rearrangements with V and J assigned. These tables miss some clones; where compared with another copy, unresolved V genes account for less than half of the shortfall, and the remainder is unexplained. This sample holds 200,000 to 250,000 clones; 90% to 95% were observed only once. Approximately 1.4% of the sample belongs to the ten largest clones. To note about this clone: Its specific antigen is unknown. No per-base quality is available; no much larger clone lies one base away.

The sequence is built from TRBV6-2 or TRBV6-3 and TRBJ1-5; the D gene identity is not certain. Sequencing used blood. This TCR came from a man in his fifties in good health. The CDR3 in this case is CASSFPGSHLEPQHF. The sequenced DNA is TGTGCCAGCAGTTTTCCGGGTTCGCATTTAGAGCCCCAGCATTTT.